The present entry profiles one T cell receptor beta chain with its context. Its antigen is as yet unknown. This entry comes from a study of identical twins. TCRdb independently ran MiXCR on the 5' RACE reads; one entry per CDR3 protein. Seen here are 400,000 to 550,000 distinct CDR3 sequences, around 20% observed once, and the top ten hold 0.75% to 0.95%. Germline V gives CDR1 DFQATT, CDR2 SNEGSKA (reference sequence). V shed 2 bases and J shed 7 bases, with 12 bases lying between them. The CDR3 loop spans 13 amino acids. Points from the study as a whole: Researchers reported excess low generation probability among twin-shared out-of-frame alpha sequences. With beta out-of-frame sequences, excess sharing by twins was weaker. Models, which agreed with sharing between unrelated individuals, nonetheless underestimated the out-of-frame TCR alpha sharing seen in monozygotic twins.

The same data also went into a second study, on T cells expressing NK-cell markers. That paper notes: Sequencing of TCR beta repertoires drew on sorted CD3+CD56+NKG2C+, CD3+CD56+NKG2C- and CD3+CD56-NKG2C+ T cells.

The specimen sequenced was CD4+ T cells sorted from blood. This chain uses TRBV20-1 with TRBJ2-1; D is undetermined. The source of this sequence is a woman under 30 in good health. The CDR3, as DNA: TGCAGTGCTAGACCCCCATGGGTTAATGAGCAGTTCTTC. This codes for CSARPPWVNEQFF.